The source of this TCR beta chain is a study of T cell repertoires in cytomegalovirus infection. The V gene's germline CDR1 is SGHTA and CDR2 FQGNSA. This CDR3 is built from 13 residues. Trimming stripped 5 bases from V and 3 bases from J, with 11 bases between. There are many counts of this clonotype. TCRdb passed the reads through MiXCR, listing each CDR3 protein once. The sample has 150,000 or so distinct CDR3 sequences; about 6.3% are singletons. Source material: PBMCs. The clonotype comes from a human donor in good health (CMV status not recorded). Some clones in this sample may be carry-over from other donors' samples. This chain uses TRBV7-2 with TRBJ2-7; D is unresolved. The DNA of the CDR3 is TGTGCCAGCAGCCAAGGTACGGGCTACGAGCAGTACTTC. Its translation: CASSQGTGYEQYF.